The next 18 T cell receptor beta chains were all read from a single sample in a study of brain metastases from non-small cell lung cancer (dated by TCRdb to the late 2010s). Libraries were built with the immunoSEQ multiplex PCR assay. The table was pulled from immuneACCESS by TCRdb, which kept in-frame rearrangements only. Such tables lose some clones; where checked, under half of the loss comes from unresolved V genes, and the rest has no known cause. The sample contains roughly 3,600 clones, about 90% of them found a single time. The ten top clones hold about 3.4% of the sample. The sample comprised primary lung tumor tissue. The cell subset or site label for this specimen denotes: primary lung tumor paired with brain metastasis. These TCRs come from a donor at least 40 years old with non-small cell lung cancer.

This clone was observed once. A read error may produce the germline difference seen at one junction end. J is TRBJ1-2 and V is TRBV7-2; weak D call: TRBD1 (5 bases). The CDR3 runs to 13 residues. Per germline, CDR1 SGHTA and CDR2 FQGNSA. CDR3 sequence (DNA): TGTGCCAGCAGCCCCGGGGCACCTTATGGCTACACCTTT. This codes for CASSPGAPYGYTF.

V and J are TRBV30 and TRBJ1-2; D remains ambiguous. The CDR3 spans 12 residues. Germline V gene lookup returns CDR1 GTSNPN and CDR2 SVGIG (reference sequence). V was clipped by 0 bases and J by 8 bases, with 10 bases between them. The CDR3 DNA reads TGTGCCTGGAGTGTACGGCAAGAAGGCTACACCTTC. Protein product: CAWSVRQEGYTF.

The chain recombines TRBV18 with TRBJ2-3; no definite D call. The germline V gene has CDR1 KGHSH and CDR2 LQKENI. The CDR3 covers 17 residues. V lost 2 bases and J lost 0, with 15 bases in between. CDR3 in amino acids: CASSPGWRDTSTDTQYF. Written as DNA, the CDR3 is TGTGCCAGCTCACCAGGGTGGCGCGATACTAGCACAGATACGCAGTATTTT.

The chain combines TRBV5-1 with TRBJ1-1; tentatively, D is TRBD1 (5 bases). The CDR3 length is 16 residues. Germline V gives CDR1 SGHRS, CDR2 YFSETQ. Trimming took 0 bases from V and 5 from J, leaving 17 bases between them. CDR3 bases: TGCGCCAGCAGCTTGGTTGTGGGGGGAAGGGAAACTGAAGCTTTCTTT. Residues: CASSLVVGGRETEAFF.

This clone was seen just once. The chain has TRBV20-1 and TRBJ1-2; maybe TRBD1 (6 bases). V dropped 3 bases and J dropped 4 bases, with 12 bases sitting between them. Germline assignment: CDR1 DFQATT and CDR2 SNEGSKA (reference sequence). The length of the CDR3 is 13 residues. The CDR3 DNA is TGCAGTGCTAGTGCCCAGACAGGCTATGGCTACACCTTC. This translates into CSASAQTGYGYTF.

This chain links TRBV7-9 with TRBJ1-1, with unresolved D. CDR1 is SEHNR, CDR2 FQNEAQ, per germline (reference sequence). The germline V and J ends were trimmed by 5 bases and 5 bases, with 12 bases remaining between them. This CDR3 is built from 13 residues. The CDR3 loop reads CASSPTLGTEAFF. The CDR3 nucleotides are TGTGCCAGCAGCCCGACGTTGGGGACTGAAGCTTTCTTT.

The CDR3 DNA sequence: TGTGCCAGCAGCTTGAGGACAGGACAAGAGACCCAGTACTTC. Translation gives CASSLRTGQETQYF. V and J are TRBV5-4 and TRBJ2-5; 7 bases are shared with TRBD1. The J segment lost 2 bases and the V segment lost 1 base, leaving 2 bases of the junction unmatched. Germline lookup yields CDR1 SGHNT and CDR2 YYREEE (reference sequence). The CDR3 contains 14 residues. The complete variable domain, with remaining parts taken from reference TRBV5-4 and TRBJ2-5, reads ETGVTQSPTHLIKTRGQQVTLRCSSQSGHNTVSWYQQALGQGPQFIFQYYREEENGRGNFPPRFSGLQFPNYSSELNVNALELDDSALYLCASSLRTGQETQYFGPGTRLLVL.

This rearrangement joins TRBV5-4 to TRBJ1-2; 9 nucleotides match TRBD1. Germline CDR1 reads SGHNT; CDR2 reads YYREEE (reference sequence). The CDR3 loop spans 13 amino acids. V shed 2 bases and J 7 bases; nucleotides not matched to a gene: 3. CDR3 coding DNA: TGTGCCAGCAGCTTTAACAGGGGGCCTGGCTACACCTTC. Translated: CASSFNRGPGYTF.

V is TRBV30 and J is TRBJ2-3; D gene unclear. This CDR3 spans 11 amino acids. Germline CDR1 GTSNPN, CDR2 SVGIG (reference sequence). V lost 0 bases and J lost 6, with 4 bases in between. CDR3: CAWSVPDTQYF. DNA of the CDR3: TGTGCCTGGAGTGTACCTGATACGCAGTATTTT.

This chain joins TRBV7-6 and TRBJ1-3; D not resolved. Between the trimmed V and J ends, which lost 5 bases and 0 bases, there was a span of 11 bases. This CDR3 spans 15 amino acids. CDR1 and CDR2 (germline): SGHVS, FNYEAQ. CDR3 sequence (DNA): TGTGCCAGCAGCCCGCAGGAGATCTCTGGAAACACCATATATTTT. This encodes CASSPQEISGNTIYF.

The V gene is TRBV9, the J gene TRBJ1-5, with D unresolved. CDR3 size: 14 residues. The V and J ends lost 5 bases and 4 bases respectively, with 13 bases between them. The germline V gene encodes CDR1 SGDLS and CDR2 YYNGEE. The CDR3 region has the DNA TGTGCCAGCAGTTCGGACCCTCGAAATCAGCCCCAGCATTTT. It is translated as CASSSDPRNQPQHF. Supplemented by reference TRBV9 and TRBJ1-5, the full variable domain reads DSGVTQTPKHLITATGQRVTLRCSPRSGDLSVYWYQQSLDQGLQFLIQYYNGEERAKGNILERFSAQQFPDLHSELNLSSLELGDSALYFCASSSDPRNQPQHFGDGTRLSIL.

This clone was observed a single time. The chain recombines TRBV5-6 with TRBJ1-2, with 7 positions matching TRBD1. This CDR3 comprises 13 residues. V trimming: 4 bases; J trimming: 4 bases; junction bases outside the gene matches: 4. Germline loops: CDR1 SGHDT, CDR2 YYEEEE. In nucleotides, the CDR3 is TGTGCCAGCAGCCTTGGACAGGTCTATGGCTACACCTTC. Translation: CASSLGQVYGYTF.

In nucleotides, the CDR3 is TGTGCCAGCAGCCCGAGAGCGACAGGGGGCGGAGAGACCCAGTACTTC. Translated, it gives CASSPRATGGGETQYF. The chain has TRBV5-4 and TRBJ2-5; 10 bases agree with TRBD1. This CDR3 comprises 16 residues. From germline, CDR1 is SGHNT and CDR2 YYREEE (reference sequence). After removal of 4 bases from V and 4 bases from J, the junction contained 10 bases not matched to a gene.

As to this clone: Other DNA sequences of this sample code for an identical CDR3. V and J are TRBV5-6 and TRBJ1-2; unclear D gene. Trimming shortened V by 5 bases and J by 8 bases, and 13 bases separated the two germline ends. Germline CDR1 is SGHDT and CDR2 is YYEEEE. The CDR3 totals 12 residues. Here the CDR3 reads CASSLRWSGYTF. The CDR3 nucleotides are TGTGCCAGCAGTCTCAGGTGGTCGGGCTACACCTTC.

The chain has TRBV6-6 and TRBJ2-3; 8 bases are a match to TRBD1. The CDR3 contains 16 residues. The V gene end was trimmed by 5 bases and the J gene end by 6 bases; junction bases not matched to a gene: 13. From germline, CDR1 is MNHNY and CDR2 SVGAGI (reference sequence). CDR3 loop: CASSQGQGSRSDTQYF. In nucleotides, the CDR3 is TGTGCCAGCAGTCAAGGACAGGGTAGTAGGTCTGATACGCAGTATTTT.

The J gene is TRBJ2-7, the V gene TRBV27; TRBD2 matches at 7 bases. This CDR3 region has 17 residues. The V gene end was trimmed by 2 bases and the J gene end by 1 base; junction bases not matched to a gene: 11. Germline loops: CDR1 MNHEY, CDR2 SMNVEV (reference sequence). This CDR3 is CASSLRGDRWGSYEQYF. The CDR3 region has the DNA TGTGCCAGCAGTTTACGGGGGGATAGATGGGGGTCCTACGAGCAGTACTTC.

This rearrangement joins TRBV7-6 to TRBJ2-3; D gene ambiguous. The V and J ends lost 2 bases and 1 base respectively, with 7 bases between them. This CDR3 is 14 amino acids long. CDR1 is SGHVS, CDR2 FNYEAQ, per germline. The DNA of the CDR3 is TGTGCCAGCAGCTTAAAGTCGCGCACAGATACGCAGTATTTT. This codes for CASSLKSRTDTQYF.

The rearrangement joins TRBV5-1 to TRBJ2-2; no definite D call. This CDR3 region has 16 residues. The germline CDR1 and CDR2 sequences are SGHRS and YFSETQ. Trimming left V 1 base short and J 4 bases short, with 14 bases between. CDR3 amino acids: CASSLNGGHSTGELFF. Here the CDR3 DNA reads TGCGCCAGCAGCTTGAATGGTGGTCACAGCACCGGGGAGCTGTTTTTT.